Shown below are 17 T cell receptor beta chains from a single sample sequenced in a study of shared clonotypes between healthy human individuals. The data were produced by immunoSEQ multiplex PCR, yet TCRdb's version contains in-frame clones alone and is incomplete. This sample has around 700,000 clones, with 90% to 95% found just once. Terminally differentiated effector memory CD45RA+ cells were excluded by CCR7 positive selection of CD45RO-negative cells. Sample: naive CD8+ T cells sorted from blood. These receptors all come from a man between 25 and 39 years old in good health.

The genes are TRBV27 and TRBJ2-1, with TRBD2 matching 8 bases. The germline V gene has CDR1 MNHEY and CDR2 SMNVEV (reference sequence). CDR3 length equals 15 residues. The trim removed 5 bases at V and 1 base at J, leaving 4 bases unmatched. CDR3 nucleotide sequence: TGTGCCAGCAGTAAGCGGGAGTCATCCTACAATGAGCAGTTCTTC. Its protein product is CASSKRESSYNEQFF.

The table lists this clone with many counts. The V gene is TRBV14, the J gene TRBJ2-2, with D perhaps matching TRBD1 (6 bases). Germline V CDR1 and CDR2: SGHDN, FVKESK. There are 17 residues in the CDR3. Between the trimmed V and J ends, which lost 3 bases and 3 bases, there was a span of 17 bases. The CDR3 DNA follows: TGTGCCAGCAGCCAGTCCTACAGGGTGCGCGACACCGGGGAGCTGTTTTTT. It encodes CASSQSYRVRDTGELFF. The full variable domain, its missing parts supplied by reference TRBV14 and TRBJ2-2, is EAGVTQFPSHSVIEKGQTVTLRCDPISGHDNLYWYRRVMGKEIKFLLHFVKESKQDESGMPNNRFLAERTGGTYSTLKVQPAELEDSGVYFCASSQSYRVRDTGELFFGEGSRLTVL.

J is TRBJ2-1 and V is TRBV19, with 7 bases lining up with TRBD1. Trimming took 3 bases from V and 2 from J; bases not matched to a gene: 7. From germline, CDR1 is LNHDA and CDR2 SQIVND (reference sequence). The CDR3 is made up of 16 amino acids. CDR3 sequence reads: CASSMGRDRAYNEQFF. CDR3 nucleotide sequence: TGTGCCAGTAGTATGGGACGAGACAGGGCCTACAATGAGCAGTTCTTC.

The V and J genes are TRBV28 and TRBJ2-3; 12 nucleotides line up with TRBD2. Trimming cost V 5 bases and J 5 bases; bases outside gene matches: 8. The CDR3 consists of 16 residues. The germline gives CDR1 MDHEN, CDR2 SYDVKM. In DNA, the CDR3 is TGTGCCAGCAGTCGCCTTCTAGCGGGAGGGCTAGATACGCAGTATTTT. Protein product: CASSRLLAGGLDTQYF.

The rearrangement links TRBV7-6 to TRBJ2-2; TRBD2 aligns across 9 bases. The V and J ends lost 1 base and 0 bases, in that order; junction bases with no gene match: 3. Germline-derived CDR1 and CDR2 are SGHVS and FNYEAQ. This CDR3 contains 17 residues. In DNA form, the CDR3 reads TGTGCCAGCAGCTTAGAGGGACTAGCTGCGAACACCGGGGAGCTGTTTTTT. Protein: CASSLEGLAANTGELFF.

The gene calls are TRBV11-3 and TRBJ2-5; weak D call: TRBD2 (5 bases). Trimming shortened V by 11 bases and J by 2 bases, and 6 bases separated the two germline ends. CDR3 length: 10 residues. The germline V gene has CDR1 SGHNT and CDR2 YENEEA. In DNA, the CDR3 is TGTGCCGGGAGACAAGAGACCCAGTACTTC. Translated: CAGRQETQYF.

The V call is TRBV4-1, the J call TRBJ2-7; D is possibly TRBD2 (6 bases). Germline CDR1 MGHRA, CDR2 YSYEKL. The CDR3 has 14 residues. V lost 4 bases and J 0 bases, leaving 10 bases between the germline ends. Here the CDR3 reads CASSPRGSSYEQYF. The CDR3 DNA reads TGCGCCAGCAGCCCCCGGGGGAGCTCCTACGAGCAGTACTTC.

Only one count was recorded for this clone. The gene calls are TRBV15 and TRBJ2-7, with TRBD1 as a possible D gene (6 bases). CDR1 is LNHNV and CDR2 is YYDKDF in the germline V gene (reference sequence). The ends were cut back, 4 bases at V and 8 bases at J, with 21 bases in the middle. This CDR3 is built from 15 residues. CDR3 amino acids: CATSKGADSNEKQYF. Here the CDR3 DNA reads TGTGCCACCAGCAAAGGGGCGGACAGTAATGAAAAGCAGTACTTC.

The V and J genes are TRBV29-1 and TRBJ1-4; weak D call: TRBD1 (5 bases). Trimming removed 5 bases from V and 5 bases from J, with 12 bases in between. The CDR3 is 13 residues long. Germline V gene sequence: CDR1 SQVTM, CDR2 ANQGSEA. The CDR3 DNA reads as TGCAGCGTTCGAGGGACGGAAAATGAAAAACTGTTTTTT. Translating it yields CSVRGTENEKLFF.

This clone came up once. This same CDR3 is encoded by further DNA sequences in the sample. The rearrangement links TRBV30 to TRBJ1-5, with a possible D match to TRBD1 (6 bases). V gave up 2 bases and J gave up 0 bases, with 8 bases separating them. This CDR3 has 14 residues. Germline V gene data show CDR1 as GTSNPN and CDR2 as SVGIG (reference sequence). CDR3 DNA: TGTGCCTGGAGTCCGGACAGTAGCAATCAGCCCCAGCATTTT. It codes for CAWSPDSSNQPQHF.

The chain uses TRBV27 and TRBJ2-1, with TRBD2 matching 8 bases. Germline CDR1 reads MNHEY; CDR2 reads SMNVEV (reference sequence). With V trimmed by 5 bases and J by 2 bases, 5 bases remained unmatched. This CDR3 comprises 15 residues. As DNA, the CDR3 is TGTGCCAGCAGTCTTGAGCGGGAGACCTACAATGAGCAGTTCTTC. Encoded protein: CASSLERETYNEQFF.

This chain uses TRBV29-1 with TRBJ2-7; D is perhaps TRBD1 (6 bases). CDR1 and CDR2 (germline): SQVTM, ANQGSEA. V lost 5 bases, J lost 1 base, and 9 bases lay in between. The CDR3 has 12 residues. The CDR3 sequence: CSVRDTSYEQYF. Here the CDR3 DNA reads TGCAGCGTTAGGGACACTTCCTACGAGCAGTACTTC.

V usage is TRBV27 and J usage is TRBJ2-1; 12 nucleotides align to TRBD2. The CDR3 covers 19 residues. CDR1 and CDR2 from the germline V gene are MNHEY and SMNVEV (reference sequence). With 5 bases clipped from V and 5 bases from J, the junction kept 16 bases outside the gene matches. CDR3 DNA sequence: TGTGCCAGCAGTCCTTGGACTAGCGGGATCCCCTTTACGAACAATGAGCAGTTCTTC. The encoded protein is CASSPWTSGIPFTNNEQFF.

The chain has TRBV6-5 and TRBJ1-1; a weak D match, TRBD1 (5 bases). The CDR3 extends over 14 amino acids. Germline CDR1 MNHEY, CDR2 SVGAGI. The germline V and J ends were trimmed by 7 bases and 4 bases, with 16 bases remaining between them. The CDR3 DNA is TGTGCCAGCACCCTTGGGGGGTTATCCACTGAAGCTTTCTTT. Its translation: CASTLGGLSTEAFF.

This sequence joins TRBV7-9 and TRBJ2-6; 9 bases agree with TRBD1. The CDR3 totals 19 residues. J gave up 2 bases and V 5 bases, and 13 bases lay outside the gene matches. Germline CDR1 and CDR2: SEHNR and FQNEAQ (reference sequence). The CDR3 region is CASSPPRTGVETGANVLTF. CDR3 in DNA: TGTGCCAGCAGCCCCCCCAGGACAGGGGTGGAAACTGGGGCCAACGTCCTGACTTTC.

The chain employs TRBV4-3 and TRBJ2-1; perhaps TRBD2 as D (5 bases). This CDR3 contains 17 residues. Germline V gene sequence: CDR1 LGHNA, CDR2 YSLEER. V was cut by 4 bases and J by 6 bases, with 22 bases left in between. The CDR3 is CASSPIAAGGLANEQFF. CDR3 coding DNA: TGCGCCAGCAGCCCCATTGCGGCGGGTGGACTTGCCAATGAGCAGTTCTTC.

In nucleotides, the CDR3 is TGTGCCAGCAGAGCAAGACTAGCGGGGACCTACAATGAGCAGTTCTTC. Translation: CASRARLAGTYNEQFF. The chain combines TRBV5-6 with TRBJ2-1, with 11 nucleotides matching TRBD2. Trimming at V came to 5 bases and at J to 2 bases, leaving 6 bases not matched to a gene. CDR3 length equals 16 residues. Germline assignment: CDR1 SGHDT and CDR2 YYEEEE.